This T cell receptor beta chain was sequenced during a study of T-cell reconstitution after alpha-beta-depleted transplantation in children. The table lists this clonotype with many counts. CDR1 and CDR2 (germline): MDHEN, SYDVKM. There are 14 residues in the CDR3. V dropped 3 bases and J dropped 0 bases, with 9 bases sitting between them. Unique molecular identifiers featured in how the TCRbeta library was prepared. TCRdb used MiXCR to reprocess the PCR reads, holding one entry per CDR3 protein. The repertoire consists of some 200,000 distinct CDR3 sequences, with 8.4% occurring once and the leading ten covering 35%.

The receptor comes from a male patient under 10 years old who had a stem cell transplant for acute myeloid leukemia, so the T cells may come from the graft donor. The chain is built from TRBV28 and TRBJ2-7; no reliable D call. Sequencing was performed on PBMCs, mostly from graft donor cells, taken 360 days after TCRalphabeta/CD19-depleted stem cell transplant. The CDR3 sequence is CASSFYGNSYEQYF. The DNA of the CDR3 is TGTGCCAGCAGTTTTTACGGAAACTCCTACGAGCAGTACTTC.